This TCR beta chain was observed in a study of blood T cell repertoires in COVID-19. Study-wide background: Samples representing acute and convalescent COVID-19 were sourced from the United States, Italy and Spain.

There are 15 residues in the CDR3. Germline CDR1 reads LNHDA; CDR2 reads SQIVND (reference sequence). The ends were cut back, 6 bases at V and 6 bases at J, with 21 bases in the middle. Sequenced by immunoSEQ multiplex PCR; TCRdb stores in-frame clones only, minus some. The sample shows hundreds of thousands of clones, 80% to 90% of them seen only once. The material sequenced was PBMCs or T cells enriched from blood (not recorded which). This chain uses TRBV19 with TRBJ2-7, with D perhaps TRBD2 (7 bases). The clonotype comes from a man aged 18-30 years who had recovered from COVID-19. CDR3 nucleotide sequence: TGTGCCAGTAGCACGATAGGGGGGGCAAGGGCCGAGCAGTACTTC. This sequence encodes CASSTIGGARAEQYF.